The present T cell receptor beta chain was sequenced within a study of Graves' ophthalmopathy and Graves' hyperthyroidism. Concerning this clonotype itself: An end of the junction differs from the germline gene, which may be a read error.

RNA transcripts were the template, and TCR beta CDR3 regions were amplified from them. Scientists carried out first-round RT-PCR using HTBI primers and then a second-round multiplex PCR. One entry per CDR3 protein results from TCRdb running MiXCR on the multiplex PCR reads. The top ten hold more than 2.5% of the sample, which has over 650,000 distinct CDR3 sequences, approximately 39% seen once. This CDR3 has 14 residues. Germline V gene lookup returns CDR1 ENHRY and CDR2 SYGVKD. This chain joins TRBV10-3 and TRBJ2-2; D might be TRBD1 (5 bases). The origin of this receptor is an adult man with Graves' ophthalmopathy. The sequenced sample was peripheral blood. CDR3 sequence: CASSERGDTGELFF. The CDR3 coding sequence is TGTGCCAGCAGTGAAAGGGGTGACACCGGGGAGCTGTTTTTT.